A single sample is the source of the 7 T cell receptor beta chains below, sequenced in a study of response to subunit inactivated influenza vaccine. A single record per CDR3 protein comes from TCRdb applying MiXCR to the RT-PCR reads. Here the sample spans roughly 460,000 distinct CDR3 sequences, approximately 10% being singletons. This specimen was PBMCs from blood, taken 45 days after vaccination. These TCRs come from a man in his fifties who received an inactivated influenza vaccine.

This clonotype was seen only a few times. The rearrangement links TRBV20-1 to TRBJ2-2, with TRBD1 as a possible D gene (5 bases). V lost 4 bases and J 4 bases, leaving 10 bases between the germline ends. Germline CDR1 reads DFQATT; CDR2 reads SNEGSKA (reference sequence). The CDR3 extends over 13 amino acids. The CDR3 DNA follows: TGCAGTGCTAAAGAAACAGGCACCGGGGAGCTGTTTTTT. This gives the protein CSAKETGTGELFF.

In this sample, this clonotype turned up a few times. V usage is TRBV5-6 and J usage is TRBJ2-2, with TRBD1 matching over 7 bases. From germline, CDR1 is SGHDT and CDR2 YYEEEE. There are 14 residues in the CDR3. Germline trimming cut 4 bases from V and 7 bases from J; bases unmatched to any gene: 7. The CDR3 sequence is CASSLGTVLGELFF. CDR3 bases: TGTGCCAGCAGCCTAGGGACAGTTCTCGGGGAGCTGTTTTTT.

This clonotype was detected once. A read error may account for a junction end that differs from germline. The rearrangement joins TRBV7-9 to TRBJ2-5; D perhaps matches TRBD2 (6 bases). Germline loops: CDR1 SEHNR, CDR2 FQNEAQ (reference sequence). The CDR3 loop spans 13 amino acids. The CDR3: CASSLAGGEAQYF. The DNA of the CDR3 is TGTGCCAGCAGCTTAGCGGGGGGAGAGGCCCAGTACTTC.

Concerning this clonotype itself: An end of the junction does not agree with germline; a read error may underlie this. The chain combines TRBV7-7 with TRBJ1-5; D unresolved. The CDR3 has 15 residues. CDR1 SSHAT and CDR2 FNYEAQ come from the germline V gene (reference sequence). CDR3 DNA sequence: TGTGCTAGCAGCTTGCTTGGGTTGTGCAATCAGCCCCAGCATTTT. Amino acid sequence: CASSLLGLCNQPQHF.

This clonotype was seen more than once but under ten times. The chain combines TRBV5-1 with TRBJ2-5, with TRBD2 matching over 9 bases. The V and J ends lost 1 base and 5 bases, in that order; junction bases with no gene match: 15. This CDR3 comprises 18 residues. CDR1 is SGHRS, CDR2 YFSETQ, per germline. The CDR3 is CASSLLVPSGMWLETQYF. As DNA, the CDR3 is TGCGCCAGCAGCTTGTTGGTTCCTAGCGGGATGTGGTTGGAGACCCAGTACTTC.

This clonotype was found many times. This CDR3 reads CASSENWMNTEAFF. The DNA for the CDR3 is TGTGCCAGCAGTGAGAACTGGATGAACACTGAAGCTTTCTTT. The chain uses TRBV27 and TRBJ1-1; no reliable D call. The V and J ends lost 5 bases and 0 bases respectively, with 10 bases between them. Germline CDR1 reads MNHEY; CDR2 reads SMNVEV (reference sequence). The CDR3 length is 14 residues.

The chain combines TRBV20-1 with TRBJ2-1; no definite D call. The CDR3 runs to 16 residues. Germline loops: CDR1 DFQATT, CDR2 SNEGSKA (reference sequence). V lost 3 bases and J 0 bases, leaving 15 bases between the germline ends. The CDR3 loop is CSARDSRRSSYNEQFF. CDR3 sequence (DNA): TGCAGTGCTAGGGATTCCAGGCGGAGCTCCTACAATGAGCAGTTCTTC.